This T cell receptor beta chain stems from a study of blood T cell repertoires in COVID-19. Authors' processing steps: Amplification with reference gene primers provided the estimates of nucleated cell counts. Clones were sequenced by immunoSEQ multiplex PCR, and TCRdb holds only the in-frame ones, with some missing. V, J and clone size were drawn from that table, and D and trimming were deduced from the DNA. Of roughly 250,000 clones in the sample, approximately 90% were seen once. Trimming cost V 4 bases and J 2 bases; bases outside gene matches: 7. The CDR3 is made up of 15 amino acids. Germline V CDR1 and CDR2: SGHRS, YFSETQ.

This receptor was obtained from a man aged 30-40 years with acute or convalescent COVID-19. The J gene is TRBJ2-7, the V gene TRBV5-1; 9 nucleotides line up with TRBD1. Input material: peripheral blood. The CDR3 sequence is CASSKQGAKAYEQYF. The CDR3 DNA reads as TGCGCCAGCAGCAAACAGGGGGCGAAAGCCTACGAGCAGTACTTC.